This T cell receptor (beta chain) is from a study of beta chain features in type 1 diabetes. Every isolated RNA sample was fully reverse transcribed, so sequencing captured expressed TCRB transcripts. Produced via immunoSEQ multiplex PCR; TCRdb's table is partial and in-frame only. The top ten hold roughly 2.5% of the sample, which has approximately 120,000 clones, 17% seen once. The CDR3 contains 13 residues. With V trimmed by 4 bases and J by 8 bases, 4 bases remained unmatched. The germline V gene has CDR1 SGHTA and CDR2 FQGNSA. A remark on this clone: Its matching antigen is unknown.

Study-wide points: Any HLA effect on TCRB rearrangement was left unresolved by small sub-analyses. Among patients with Type 1 diabetes, TCRB CDR3s were moderately but significantly shorter in every one of the four CD4+ subsets.

This TCR derives from a young man with type 1 diabetes. The material sequenced was central memory CD4+ T cells from blood. The rearrangement links TRBV7-2 to TRBJ2-1, with 8 nucleotides matching TRBD2. CDR3 sequence reads: CASSSATSDEQFF. As DNA, the CDR3 is TGTGCCAGCAGCTCAGCGACTAGCGATGAGCAGTTCTTC.